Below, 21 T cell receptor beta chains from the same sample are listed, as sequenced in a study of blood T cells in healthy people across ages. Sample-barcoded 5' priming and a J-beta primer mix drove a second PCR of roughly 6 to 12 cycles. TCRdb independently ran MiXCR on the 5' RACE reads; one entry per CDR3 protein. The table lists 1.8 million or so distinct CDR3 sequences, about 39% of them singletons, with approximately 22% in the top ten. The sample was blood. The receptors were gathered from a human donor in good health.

Written as DNA, the CDR3 is TGTGCCACCAGCAGAGATAGGGTTTCAGGGGCATTCACAGATACGCAGTATTTT. Its translation is CATSRDRVSGAFTDTQYF. The chain carries TRBV15 and TRBJ2-3; D may be TRBD1 (6 bases). The CDR3 is made up of 18 amino acids. V was pared by 0 bases and J by 2 bases, with 18 bases between. Germline loops: CDR1 LNHNV, CDR2 YYDKDF (reference sequence).

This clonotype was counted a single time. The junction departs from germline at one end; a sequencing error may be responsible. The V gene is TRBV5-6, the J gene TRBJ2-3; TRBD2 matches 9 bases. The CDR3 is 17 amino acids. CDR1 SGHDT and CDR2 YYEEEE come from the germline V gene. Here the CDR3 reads CASSLVGGGTSTDTQYF. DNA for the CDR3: TGTGCCAGCAGCTTGGTCGGCGGGGGGACTAGCACGGATACGCAGTATTTT.

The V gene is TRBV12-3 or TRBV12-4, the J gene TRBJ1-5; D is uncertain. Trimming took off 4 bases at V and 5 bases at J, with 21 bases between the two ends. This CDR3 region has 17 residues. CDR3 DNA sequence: TGTGCCAGCAGTTCTCTCCAGCCCGGGCAACTGGATCAGCCCCAGCATTTT. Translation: CASSSLQPGQLDQPQHF.

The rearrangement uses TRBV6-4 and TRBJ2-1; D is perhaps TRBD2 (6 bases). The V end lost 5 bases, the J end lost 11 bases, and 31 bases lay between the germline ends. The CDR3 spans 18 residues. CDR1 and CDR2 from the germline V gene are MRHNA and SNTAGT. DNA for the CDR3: TGTGCCAGCAGTCACCGAACCCGACTAGGAAGGTATGGAGGCAAGCAGTTCTTC. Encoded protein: CASSHRTRLGRYGGKQFF.

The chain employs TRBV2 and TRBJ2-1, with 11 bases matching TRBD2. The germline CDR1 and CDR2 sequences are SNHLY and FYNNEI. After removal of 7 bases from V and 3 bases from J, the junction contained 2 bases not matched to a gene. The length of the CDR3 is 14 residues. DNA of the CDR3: TGTGCCAGCATCGGGACTAGCGGCTACAATGAGCAGTTCTTC. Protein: CASIGTSGYNEQFF. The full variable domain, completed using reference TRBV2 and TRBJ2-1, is EPEVTQTPSHQVTQMGQEVILRCVPISNHLYFYWYRQILGQKVEFLVSFYNNEISEKSEIFDDQFSVERPDGSNFTLKIRSTKLEDSAMYFCASIGTSGYNEQFFGPGTRLTVL.

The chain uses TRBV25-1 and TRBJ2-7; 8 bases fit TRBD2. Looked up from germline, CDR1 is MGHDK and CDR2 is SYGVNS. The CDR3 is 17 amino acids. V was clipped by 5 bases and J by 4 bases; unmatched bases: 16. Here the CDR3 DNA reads TGTGCCAGCAGTCCCGGGAGGGGGAAATGGTTCGCATACGAGCAGTACTTC. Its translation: CASSPGRGKWFAYEQYF.

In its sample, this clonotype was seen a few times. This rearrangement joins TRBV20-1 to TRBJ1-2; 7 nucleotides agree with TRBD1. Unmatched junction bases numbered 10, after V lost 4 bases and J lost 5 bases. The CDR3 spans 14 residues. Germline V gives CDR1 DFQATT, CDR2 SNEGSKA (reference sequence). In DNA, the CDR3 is TGCAGTGCTATACAGACCAGGACAGGTTATGGCTACACCTTC. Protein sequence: CSAIQTRTGYGYTF.

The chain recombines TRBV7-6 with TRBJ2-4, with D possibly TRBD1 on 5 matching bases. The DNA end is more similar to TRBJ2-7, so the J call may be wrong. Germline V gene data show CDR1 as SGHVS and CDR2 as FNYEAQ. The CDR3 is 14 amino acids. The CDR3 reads CASSLDQGRYEQYF. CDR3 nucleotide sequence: TGTGCCAGCAGCTTAGATCAGGGCAGGTACGAGCAGTACTTC.

CDR3 DNA: TGTGCCAGCAGTGCGGGCCGGGACAGGAACACTGAAGCTTTCTTT. Amino acid sequence: CASSAGRDRNTEAFF. V is TRBV12-3 or TRBV12-4 and J is TRBJ1-1; 7 nucleotides agree with TRBD1. The junction had 7 bases not matched to a gene; V was cut back by 5 bases and J by 1 base. The CDR3 has 15 amino acids.

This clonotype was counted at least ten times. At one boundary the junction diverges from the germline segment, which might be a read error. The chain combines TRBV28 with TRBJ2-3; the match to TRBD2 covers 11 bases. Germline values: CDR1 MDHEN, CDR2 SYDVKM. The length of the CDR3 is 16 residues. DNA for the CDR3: TGCGCCAGCAGCTGGGGACTAGCGGCTAGCACAGATACGCAGTATTTT. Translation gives CASSWGLAASTDTQYF.

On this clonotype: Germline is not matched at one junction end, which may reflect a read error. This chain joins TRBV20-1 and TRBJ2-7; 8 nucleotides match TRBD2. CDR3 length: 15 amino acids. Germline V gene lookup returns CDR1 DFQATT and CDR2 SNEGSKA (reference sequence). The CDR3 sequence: CSATLRRTSSHEQYF. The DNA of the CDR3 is TGCAGTGCTACCCTCCGGAGGACTAGCTCCCACGAGCAGTACTTC.

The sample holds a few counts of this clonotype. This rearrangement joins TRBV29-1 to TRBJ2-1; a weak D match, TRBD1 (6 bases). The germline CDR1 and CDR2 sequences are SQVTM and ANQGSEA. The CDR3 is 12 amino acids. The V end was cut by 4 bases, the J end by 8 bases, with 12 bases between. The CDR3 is CSVVNRVDEQFF. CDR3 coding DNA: TGCAGCGTTGTGAACAGGGTCGATGAGCAGTTCTTC.

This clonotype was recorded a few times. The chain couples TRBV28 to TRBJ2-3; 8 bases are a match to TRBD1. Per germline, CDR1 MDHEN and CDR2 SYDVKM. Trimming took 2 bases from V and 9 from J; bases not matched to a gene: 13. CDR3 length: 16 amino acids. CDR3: CASSLATYRGTETQYF. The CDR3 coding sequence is TGTGCCAGCAGTTTAGCGACGTACAGGGGGACGGAGACGCAGTATTTT.

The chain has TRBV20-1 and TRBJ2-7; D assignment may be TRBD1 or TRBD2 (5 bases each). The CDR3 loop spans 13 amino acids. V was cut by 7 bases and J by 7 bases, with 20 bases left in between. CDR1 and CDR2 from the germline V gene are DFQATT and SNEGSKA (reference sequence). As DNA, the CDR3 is TGCAGTGTAGGGGCCCTTCACCGCGGGGAGCAGTACTTC. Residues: CSVGALHRGEQYF.

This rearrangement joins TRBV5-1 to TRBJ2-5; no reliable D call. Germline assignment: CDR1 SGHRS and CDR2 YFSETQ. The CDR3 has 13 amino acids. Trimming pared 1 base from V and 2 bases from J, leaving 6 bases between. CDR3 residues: CASSLILQETQYF. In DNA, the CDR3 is TGCGCCAGCAGCTTGATCTTGCAAGAGACCCAGTACTTC. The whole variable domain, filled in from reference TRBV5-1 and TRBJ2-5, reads KAGVTQTPRYLIKTRGQQVTLSCSPISGHRSVSWYQQTPGQGLQFLFEYFSETQRNKGNFPGRFSGRQFSNSRSEMNVSTLELGDSALYLCASSLILQETQYFGPGTRLLVL.

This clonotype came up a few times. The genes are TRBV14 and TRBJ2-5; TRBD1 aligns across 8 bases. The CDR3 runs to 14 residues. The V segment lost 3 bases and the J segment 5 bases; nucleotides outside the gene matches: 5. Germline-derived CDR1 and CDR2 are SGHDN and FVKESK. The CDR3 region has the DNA TGTGCCAGCAGCCAGGACAGGGTCAGGGAGACCCAGTACTTC. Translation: CASSQDRVRETQYF.

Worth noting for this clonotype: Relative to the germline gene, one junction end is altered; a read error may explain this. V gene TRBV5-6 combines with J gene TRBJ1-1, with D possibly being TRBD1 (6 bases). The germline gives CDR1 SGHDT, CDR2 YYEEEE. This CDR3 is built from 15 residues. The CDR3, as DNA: TGTGCCAACAGCTTGGCCAGGGGAAGGGACACTGAAGCTTTCTTT. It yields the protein CANSLARGRDTEAFF.

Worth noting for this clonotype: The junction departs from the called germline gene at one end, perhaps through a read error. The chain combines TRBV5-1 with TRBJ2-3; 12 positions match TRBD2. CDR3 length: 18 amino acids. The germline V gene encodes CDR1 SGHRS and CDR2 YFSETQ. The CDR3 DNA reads TGCGCCAACAGCTTCGGGCCTAGCGGGGGGGCTAGCACAGATACGCAGTATTTT. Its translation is CANSFGPSGGASTDTQYF.

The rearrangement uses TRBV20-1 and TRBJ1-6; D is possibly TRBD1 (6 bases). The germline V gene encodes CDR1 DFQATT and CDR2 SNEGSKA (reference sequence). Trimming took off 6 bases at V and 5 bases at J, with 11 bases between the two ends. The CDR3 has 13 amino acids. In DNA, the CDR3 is TGCAGTGCCGGAGGGGGGCATAATTCACCCCTCCACTTT. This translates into CSAGGGHNSPLHF.

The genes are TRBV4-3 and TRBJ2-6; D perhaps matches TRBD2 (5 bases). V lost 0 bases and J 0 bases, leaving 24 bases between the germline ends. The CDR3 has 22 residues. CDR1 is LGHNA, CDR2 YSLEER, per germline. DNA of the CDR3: TGCGCCAGCAGCCAAGATCTGATGATGGCAGGAGGTTCTATCTCTGGGGCCAACGTCCTGACTTTC. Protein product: CASSQDLMMAGGSISGANVLTF.

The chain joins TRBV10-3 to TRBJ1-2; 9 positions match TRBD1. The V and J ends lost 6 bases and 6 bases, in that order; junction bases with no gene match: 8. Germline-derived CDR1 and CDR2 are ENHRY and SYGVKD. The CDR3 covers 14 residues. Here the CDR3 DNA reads TGTGCCATCAGAAACCGGGACAGGGCCCATGGCTACACCTTC. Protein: CAIRNRDRAHGYTF.